This TCR beta chain comes out of a study of T-cell reconstitution after alpha-beta-depleted transplantation in children. A word on this clonotype: Its antigen is unknown.

General study results and limits: T-cell counts and diversity at one year post-transplant came mainly from newly produced T cells. Several hundred expanded graft clones reportedly supplied alpha-beta T cells about two months after transplant. Certain patients had high TCRbeta diversity at day 60, and it came from recipient T cells and thymic progenitors that survived.

Germline CDR1 LGHNA, CDR2 YSLEER. Losses at the gene ends were 1 base for V and 1 base for J; bases not matched to a gene: 7. The CDR3 contains 16 residues. Unique molecular identifiers were incorporated into the prepared TCRbeta library. TCRdb redid the calling of the PCR reads with MiXCR, one entry per CDR3 protein. The sample holds fewer than 85,000 distinct CDR3 sequences, 13% to 15% seen once. The sequence was obtained from a male patient aged 2 to 9 who had a stem cell transplant for acute lymphoblastic leukemia, so the T cells may come from the graft donor. This specimen consisted of PBMCs, mostly from graft donor cells, obtained 180 days after TCRalphabeta/CD19-depleted stem cell transplant. The rearrangement joins TRBV4-3 to TRBJ2-7; 7 nucleotides line up with TRBD1. As DNA, the CDR3 is TGCGCCAGCAGCCAAGGCCCGGGACAGATATCCTACGAGCAGTACTTC. Protein sequence: CASSQGPGQISYEQYF.